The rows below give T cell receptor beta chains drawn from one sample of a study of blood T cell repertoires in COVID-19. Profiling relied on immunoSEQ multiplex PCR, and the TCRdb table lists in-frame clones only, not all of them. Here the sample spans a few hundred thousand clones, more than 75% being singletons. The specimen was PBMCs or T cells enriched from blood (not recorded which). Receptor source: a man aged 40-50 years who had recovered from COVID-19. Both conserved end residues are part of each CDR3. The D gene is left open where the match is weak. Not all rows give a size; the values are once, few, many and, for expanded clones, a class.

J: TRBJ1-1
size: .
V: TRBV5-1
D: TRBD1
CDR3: CASSFVGTGNTEAFF
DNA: TGCGCCAGCAGCTTTGTAGGGACAGGGAACACTGAAGCTTTCTTT

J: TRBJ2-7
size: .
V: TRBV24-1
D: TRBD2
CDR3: CATSDSGLADYEQYF
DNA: TGTGCCACCAGTGATTCGGGACTAGCGGACTACGAGCAGTACTTC

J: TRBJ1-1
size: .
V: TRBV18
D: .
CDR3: CASSAPGKGVFGAFF
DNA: TGTGCCAGCTCAGCCCCTGGAAAGGGGGTTTTCGGAGCTTTCTTT

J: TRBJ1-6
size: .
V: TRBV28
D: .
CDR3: CASSLPKLAGCRSPLHF
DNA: TGTGCCAGCAGTTTACCTAAGTTGGCAGGCTGTCGGTCACCCCTCCACTTT

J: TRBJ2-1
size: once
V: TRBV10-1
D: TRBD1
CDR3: CASSDGQGEANEQFF
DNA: TGCGCCAGCAGCGATGGACAGGGGGAAGCGAATGAGCAGTTCTTC

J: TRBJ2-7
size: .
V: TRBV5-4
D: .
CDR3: CASSFPGSRSYEQYF
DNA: TGTGCCAGCAGCTTCCCGGGGAGCCGCTCCTACGAGCAGTACTTC

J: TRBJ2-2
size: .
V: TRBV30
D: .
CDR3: CAWNSQNTGELFF
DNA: TGTGCCTGGAATTCACAGAACACCGGGGAGCTGTTTTTT

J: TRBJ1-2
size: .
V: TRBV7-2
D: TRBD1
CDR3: CASSALQGKGLGYTF
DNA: TGTGCCAGCAGCGCCCTACAGGGGAAGGGCCTTGGCTACACCTTC

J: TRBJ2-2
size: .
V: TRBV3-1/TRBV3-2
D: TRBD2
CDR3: CASSQGGTRDTGELFF
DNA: TGTGCCAGCAGCCAAGGGGGGACTAGAGACACCGGGGAGCTGTTTTTT

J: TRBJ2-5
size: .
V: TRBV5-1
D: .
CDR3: CASSWDSQETQYF
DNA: TGCGCCAGCAGCTGGGACTCACAAGAGACCCAGTACTTC

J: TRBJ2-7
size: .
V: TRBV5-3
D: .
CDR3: CARSFAAGRSSYEQYF
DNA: TGTGCCAGAAGCTTTGCCGCGGGTCGAAGCTCCTACGAGCAGTACTTC

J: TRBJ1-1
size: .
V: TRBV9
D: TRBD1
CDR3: CASSPRQGAPEAFF
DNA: TGTGCCAGCAGCCCCCGACAGGGGGCCCCTGAAGCTTTCTTT

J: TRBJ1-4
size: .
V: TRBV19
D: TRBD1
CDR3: CASRGITGGSDEKLFF
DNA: TGTGCCAGTAGGGGGATTACAGGGGGCAGTGATGAAAAACTGTTTTTT

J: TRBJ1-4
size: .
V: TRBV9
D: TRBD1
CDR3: CASSAQGYGEKLFF
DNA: TGTGCCAGCAGCGCACAGGGGTACGGGGAAAAACTGTTTTTT

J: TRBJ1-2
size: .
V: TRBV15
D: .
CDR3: CATSREWGQTGYTF
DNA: TGTGCCACCAGCAGAGAATGGGGGCAGACCGGCTACACCTTC

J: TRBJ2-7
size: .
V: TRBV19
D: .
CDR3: CASSIDVLYEQYF
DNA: TGTGCCAGTAGTATAGATGTACTTTACGAGCAGTACTTC

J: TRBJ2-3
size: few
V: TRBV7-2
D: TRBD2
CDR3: CASSLGGGGGVNTDTQYF
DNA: TGTGCCAGCAGCTTAGGGGGCGGCGGGGGGGTTAACACAGATACGCAGTATTTT

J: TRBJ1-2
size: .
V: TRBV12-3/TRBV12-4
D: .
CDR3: CASSHNYGYTF
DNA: TGTGCCAGCAGTCATAACTATGGCTACACCTTC

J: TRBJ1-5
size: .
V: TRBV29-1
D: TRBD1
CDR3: CSVRQGAQPQHF
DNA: TGCAGCGTGCGACAGGGGGCCCAGCCCCAGCATTTT

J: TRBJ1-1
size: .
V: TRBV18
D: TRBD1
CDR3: CASSPQTGLDTEAFF
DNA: TGTGCCAGCTCACCACAGACAGGGTTGGACACTGAAGCTTTCTTT

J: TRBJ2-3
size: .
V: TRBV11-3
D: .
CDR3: CASSFSLNTDTQYF
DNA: TGTGCCAGCAGCTTCTCTCTTAATACAGATACGCAGTATTTT

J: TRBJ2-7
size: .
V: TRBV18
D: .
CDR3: CASSLRTDGEQYF
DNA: TGTGCCAGCTCACTCAGGACAGACGGGGAGCAGTACTTC

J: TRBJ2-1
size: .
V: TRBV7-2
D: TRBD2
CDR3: CASSLLAGVSFNEQFF
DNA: TGTGCCAGCAGCTTACTAGCGGGGGTAAGCTTCAATGAGCAGTTCTTC

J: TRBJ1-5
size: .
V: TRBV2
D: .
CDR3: CASSSGRPQHF
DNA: TGTGCCAGCAGTTCCGGTCGGCCCCAGCATTTT

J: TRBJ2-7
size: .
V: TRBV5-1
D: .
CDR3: CASSSQSRTDQYEQYF
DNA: TGCGCCAGCAGCTCCCAGTCGAGAACAGACCAATACGAGCAGTACTTC

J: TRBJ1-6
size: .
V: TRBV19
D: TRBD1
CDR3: CASSIGQGFRAPLHF
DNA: TGTGCCAGTAGTATAGGACAGGGTTTTCGGGCACCCCTCCACTTT

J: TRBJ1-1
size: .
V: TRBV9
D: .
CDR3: CASSAEGNTEAFF
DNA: TGTGCCAGCAGCGCCGAGGGTAACACTGAAGCTTTCTTT

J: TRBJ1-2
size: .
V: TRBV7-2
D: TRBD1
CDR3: CASSLAFGQGAYGYTF
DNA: TGTGCCAGCAGCTTAGCGTTTGGACAGGGCGCTTATGGCTACACCTTC

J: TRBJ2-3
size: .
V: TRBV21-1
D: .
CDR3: CASSKWLVDDTQYF
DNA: TGTGCCAGCAGCAAATGGCTAGTGGATGATACGCAGTATTTT

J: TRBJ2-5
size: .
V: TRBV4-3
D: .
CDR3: CASSQGDSRETQYF
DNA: TGCGCCAGCAGCCAGGGGGACTCCAGAGAGACCCAGTACTTC

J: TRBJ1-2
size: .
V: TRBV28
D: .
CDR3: CASSLTDTNANYGYTF
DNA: TGTGCCAGCAGTTTAACAGACACAAACGCTAACTATGGCTACACCTTC